The source of this T cell receptor beta chain is a study of T-cell memory formation after mild COVID-19. Study-wide points: Pre-infection memory carried some responding clones, suggesting that cross-reactive memory joined. Clones that got smaller from day 15 to 85 had even CD4/CD8, while clones growing later tipped toward CD4+. Confirmation of SARS-CoV-2 specificity was lacking for second-wave clones peaking day 37.

This clonotype was counted between two and nine times. Its antigen is unknown. TCRdb redid the calling of the 5' RACE reads with MiXCR, one entry per CDR3 protein. The profile shows about 320,000 distinct CDR3 sequences, roughly an eighth of them singletons. This sequence was found in a man younger than 35 who had mild COVID-19 (a few samples of this study predate the infection). Cell type and time point are not known. Sequenced input: PBMCs or a T cell subset sorted from them (not recorded which).

CDR3 in DNA: TGTGCCAGCAGCCCCACCGGGACAGGGTATTCCACAGATACGCAGTATTTT. It specifies CASSPTGTGYSTDTQYF. The chain employs TRBV12-3 or TRBV12-4 and TRBJ2-3; 9 nucleotides line up with TRBD1. CDR3 length: 17 residues. V was clipped by 6 bases and J by 2 bases; unmatched bases: 12.